This T cell receptor beta chain was found in a study of cytomegalovirus exposure and HLA in healthy donors. CDR1 is SNHLY, CDR2 FYNNEI, per germline. The CDR3 runs 14 residues. The V and J ends lost 7 bases and 0 bases respectively, with 13 bases between them. PCR primers comprised 60 Vbeta and 13 Jbeta primers. TCRdb keeps only in-frame clones here, not all; method: immunoSEQ multiplex PCR. The sample contains about 120,000 clones, 81% of which appear only once. The V and J genes are TRBV2 and TRBJ2-7; D may be TRBD2 (5 bases). Sequencing was done on a sample of PBMCs. The clonotype was recovered from a woman in her thirties or forties in good health and CMV-seronegative. The CDR3 loop is CASMDWGSSYEQYF. In DNA, the CDR3 is TGTGCCAGCATGGACTGGGGTAGCTCCTACGAGCAGTACTTC.